This TCR beta chain was recovered during a study of blood T cells in healthy people across ages. Peripheral blood samples of 9 to 10 milliliters were drawn from each donor. The CDR3 length is 14 residues. Germline-derived CDR1 and CDR2 are SGHTA and FQGNSA. Between the trimmed V and J ends, which lost 4 bases and 5 bases, there was a span of 15 bases. Primed by a sample-barcoded 5' primer and a J-beta primer mix, a second PCR proceeded for roughly 6 to 12 cycles. TCRdb recomputed calls from the 5' RACE reads with MiXCR, one row per CDR3 protein. The top ten clones hold 7.5% to 9% of a sample with about 500,000 distinct CDR3 sequences, around 24% of them seen once. This clonotype was recorded once. The same specimen was also included in a second study, on T cells of mothers and their children.

The receptor's source is a boy between 10 and 17 years old in good health. The J gene is TRBJ2-7, the V gene TRBV7-2; no clear D. Sequenced sample: blood. The CDR3, as DNA: TGTGCCAGCAGCTCCCGGTCCGGAGTCGACGAGCAGTACTTC. Translating gives CASSSRSGVDEQYF.